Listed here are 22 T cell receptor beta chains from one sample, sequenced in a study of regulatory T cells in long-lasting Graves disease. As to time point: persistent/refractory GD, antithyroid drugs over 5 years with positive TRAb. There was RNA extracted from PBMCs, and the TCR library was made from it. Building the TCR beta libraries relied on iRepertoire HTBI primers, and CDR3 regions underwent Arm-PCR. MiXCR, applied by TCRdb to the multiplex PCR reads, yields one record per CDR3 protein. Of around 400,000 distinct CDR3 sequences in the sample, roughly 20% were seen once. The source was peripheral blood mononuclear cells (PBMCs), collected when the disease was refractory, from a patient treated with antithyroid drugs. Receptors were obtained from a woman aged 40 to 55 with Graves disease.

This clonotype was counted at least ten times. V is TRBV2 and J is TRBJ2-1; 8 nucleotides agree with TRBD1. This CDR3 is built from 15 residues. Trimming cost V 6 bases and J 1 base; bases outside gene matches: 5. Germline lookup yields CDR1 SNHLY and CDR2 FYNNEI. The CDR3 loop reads CASRLQGGSYNEQFF. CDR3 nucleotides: TGTGCCAGCAGACTACAGGGGGGTTCCTACAATGAGCAGTTCTTC.

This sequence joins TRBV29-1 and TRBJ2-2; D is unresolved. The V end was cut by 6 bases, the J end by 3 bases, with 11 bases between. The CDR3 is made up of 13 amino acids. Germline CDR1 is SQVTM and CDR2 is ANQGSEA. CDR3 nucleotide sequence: TGCAGCGTATGCTATAGGGACACCGGGGAGCTGTTTTTT. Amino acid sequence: CSVCYRDTGELFF.

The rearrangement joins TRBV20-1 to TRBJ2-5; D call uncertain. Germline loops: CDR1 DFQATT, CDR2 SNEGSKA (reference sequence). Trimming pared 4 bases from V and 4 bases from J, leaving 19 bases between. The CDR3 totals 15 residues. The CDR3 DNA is TGCAGTGCTACGTTAAGTAGACCCTTAGGAGAGACCCAGTACTTC. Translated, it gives CSATLSRPLGETQYF.

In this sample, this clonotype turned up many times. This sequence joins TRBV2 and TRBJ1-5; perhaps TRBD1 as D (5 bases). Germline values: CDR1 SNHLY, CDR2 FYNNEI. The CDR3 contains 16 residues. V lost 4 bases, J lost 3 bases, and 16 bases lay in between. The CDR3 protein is CASSVQGMTVNQPQHF. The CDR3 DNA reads TGTGCCAGCAGTGTGCAGGGAATGACGGTCAATCAGCCCCAGCATTTT.

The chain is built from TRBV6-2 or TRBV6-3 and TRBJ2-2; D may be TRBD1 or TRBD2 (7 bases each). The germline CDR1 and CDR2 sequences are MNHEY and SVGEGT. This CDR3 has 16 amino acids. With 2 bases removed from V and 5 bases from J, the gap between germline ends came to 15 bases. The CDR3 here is CASSYATGTKTGELFF. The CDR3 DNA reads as TGTGCCAGCAGTTACGCGACAGGGACTAAGACCGGGGAGCTGTTTTTT.

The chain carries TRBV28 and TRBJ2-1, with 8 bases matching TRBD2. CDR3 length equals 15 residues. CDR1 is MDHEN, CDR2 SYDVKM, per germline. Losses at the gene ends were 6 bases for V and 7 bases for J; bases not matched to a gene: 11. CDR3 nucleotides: TGTGCCAGCAGACGTGACATAGCGGGAAGGAATGAGCAGTTCTTC. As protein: CASRRDIAGRNEQFF.

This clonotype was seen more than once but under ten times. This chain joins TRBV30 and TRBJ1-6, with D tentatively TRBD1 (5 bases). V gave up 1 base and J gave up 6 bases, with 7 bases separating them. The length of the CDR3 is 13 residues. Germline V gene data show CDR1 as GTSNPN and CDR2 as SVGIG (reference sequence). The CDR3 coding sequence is TGTGCCTGGAGTGCTCAGGGTAATTCACCCCTCCACTTT. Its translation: CAWSAQGNSPLHF.

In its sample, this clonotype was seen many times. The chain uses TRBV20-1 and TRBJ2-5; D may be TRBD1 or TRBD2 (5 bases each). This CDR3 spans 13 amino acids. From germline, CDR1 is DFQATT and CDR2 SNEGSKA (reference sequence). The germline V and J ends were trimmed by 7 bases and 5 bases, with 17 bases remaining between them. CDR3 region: CSVGGVLVETQYF. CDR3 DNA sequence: TGCAGTGTTGGGGGAGTGTTGGTGGAGACCCAGTACTTC.

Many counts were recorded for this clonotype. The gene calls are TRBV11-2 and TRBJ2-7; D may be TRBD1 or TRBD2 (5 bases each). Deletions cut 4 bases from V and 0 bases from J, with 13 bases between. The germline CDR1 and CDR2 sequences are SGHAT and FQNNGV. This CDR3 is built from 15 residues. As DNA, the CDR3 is TGTGCCAGCAGCTCGATCCGGGGCCACTCCTACGAGCAGTACTTC. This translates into CASSSIRGHSYEQYF.

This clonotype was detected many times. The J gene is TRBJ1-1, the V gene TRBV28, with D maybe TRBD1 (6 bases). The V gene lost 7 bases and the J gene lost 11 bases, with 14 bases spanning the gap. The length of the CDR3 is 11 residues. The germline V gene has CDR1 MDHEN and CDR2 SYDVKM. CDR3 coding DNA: TGTGCCAGCACCTACACAGGGCGGGCTTTCTTT. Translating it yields CASTYTGRAFF.

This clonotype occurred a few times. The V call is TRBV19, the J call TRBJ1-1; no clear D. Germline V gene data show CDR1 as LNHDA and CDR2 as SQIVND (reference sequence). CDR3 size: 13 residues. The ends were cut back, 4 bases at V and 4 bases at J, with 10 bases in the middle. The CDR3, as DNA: TGTGCCAGTAGTAAACACGTTCTCACTGAAGCTTTCTTT. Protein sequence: CASSKHVLTEAFF.

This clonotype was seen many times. The CDR3 region has the DNA TGCAGTGCTAGAGGGGGAGCTAATGAAAAACTGTTTTTT. Translation gives CSARGGANEKLFF. The chain uses TRBV20-1 and TRBJ1-4; D gene ambiguous. Trimming removed 1 base at V and 3 bases at J, with 6 bases between. The V gene's germline CDR1 is DFQATT and CDR2 SNEGSKA (reference sequence). The CDR3 consists of 13 residues.

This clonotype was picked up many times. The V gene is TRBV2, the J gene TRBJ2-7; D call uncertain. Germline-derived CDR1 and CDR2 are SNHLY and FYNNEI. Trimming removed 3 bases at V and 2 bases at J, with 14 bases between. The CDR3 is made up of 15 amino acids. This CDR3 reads CASSDQPTRPYEQYF. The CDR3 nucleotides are TGTGCCAGCAGTGACCAGCCCACCCGTCCCTACGAGCAGTACTTC.

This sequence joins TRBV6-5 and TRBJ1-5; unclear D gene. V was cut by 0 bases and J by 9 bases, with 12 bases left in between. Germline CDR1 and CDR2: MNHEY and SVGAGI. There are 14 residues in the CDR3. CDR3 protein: CASSYSSMGSPQHF. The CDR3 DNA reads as TGTGCCAGCAGTTACTCGTCAATGGGATCGCCCCAGCATTTT.

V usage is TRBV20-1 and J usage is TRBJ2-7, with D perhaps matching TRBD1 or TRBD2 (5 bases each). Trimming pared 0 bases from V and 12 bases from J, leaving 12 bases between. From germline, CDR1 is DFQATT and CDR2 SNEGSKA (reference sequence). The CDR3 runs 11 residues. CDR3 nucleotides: TGCAGTGCTAGAGATATCAGAGGGGCGTACTTC. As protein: CSARDIRGAYF.

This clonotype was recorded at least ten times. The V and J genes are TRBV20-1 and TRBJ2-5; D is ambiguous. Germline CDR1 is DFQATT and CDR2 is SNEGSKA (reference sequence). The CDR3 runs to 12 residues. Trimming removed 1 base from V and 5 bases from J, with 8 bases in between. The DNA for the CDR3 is TGCAGTGCTAGAGCCCTTCGGGAGACCCAGTACTTC. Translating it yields CSARALRETQYF.

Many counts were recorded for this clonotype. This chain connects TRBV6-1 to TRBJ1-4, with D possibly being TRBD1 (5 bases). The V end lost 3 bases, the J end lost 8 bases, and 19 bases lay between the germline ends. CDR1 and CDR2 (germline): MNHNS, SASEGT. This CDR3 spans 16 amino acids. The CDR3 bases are TGTGCCAGCAGTGACAACCCGGGACCGTGGATAGAAAAACTGTTTTTT. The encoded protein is CASSDNPGPWIEKLFF.

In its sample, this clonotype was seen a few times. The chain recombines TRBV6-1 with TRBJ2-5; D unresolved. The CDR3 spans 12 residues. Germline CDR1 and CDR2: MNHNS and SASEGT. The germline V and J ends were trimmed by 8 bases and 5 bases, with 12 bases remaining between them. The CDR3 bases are TGTGCCAGCTGGACGGGCCGGGAGACCCAGTACTTC. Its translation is CASWTGRETQYF.

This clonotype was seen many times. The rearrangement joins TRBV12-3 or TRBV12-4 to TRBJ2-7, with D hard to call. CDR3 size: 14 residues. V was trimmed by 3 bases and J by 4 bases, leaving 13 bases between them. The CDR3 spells CASSFGPAKYEQYF. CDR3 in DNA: TGTGCCAGCAGTTTTGGACCTGCAAAGTACGAGCAGTACTTC.

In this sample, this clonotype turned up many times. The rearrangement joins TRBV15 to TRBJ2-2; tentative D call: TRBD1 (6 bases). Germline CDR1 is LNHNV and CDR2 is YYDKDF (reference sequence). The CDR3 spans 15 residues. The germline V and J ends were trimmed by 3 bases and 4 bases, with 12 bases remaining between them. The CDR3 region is CATSRDRALTGELFF. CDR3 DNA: TGTGCCACCAGCAGGGACAGAGCCCTCACCGGGGAGCTGTTTTTT. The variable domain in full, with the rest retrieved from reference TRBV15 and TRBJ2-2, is DAMVIQNPRYQVTQFGKPVTLSCSQTLNHNVMYWYQQKSSQAPKLLFHYYDKDFNNEADTPDNFQSRRPNTSFCFLDIRSPGLGDTAMYLCATSRDRALTGELFFGEGSRLTVL.

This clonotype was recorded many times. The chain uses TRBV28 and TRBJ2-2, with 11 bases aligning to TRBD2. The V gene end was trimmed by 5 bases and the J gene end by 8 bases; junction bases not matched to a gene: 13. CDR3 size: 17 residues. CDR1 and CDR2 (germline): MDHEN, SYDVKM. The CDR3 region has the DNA TGTGCCAGCAGTCGACTCACTAGCGGGAGCGAATTGGGGGAGCTGTTTTTT. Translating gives CASSRLTSGSELGELFF.

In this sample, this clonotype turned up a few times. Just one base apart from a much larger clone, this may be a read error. The CDR3 DNA follows: TGTGCCAGCGGCCCAGGGGGTGATACCGAAAAACTGTTTTTT. It codes for CASGPGGDTEKLFF. The rearrangement links TRBV28 to TRBJ1-4; 7 bases line up with TRBD1. The CDR3 spans 14 residues. Per germline, CDR1 MDHEN and CDR2 SYDVKM. With 8 bases clipped from V and 8 bases from J, the junction kept 11 bases outside the gene matches.